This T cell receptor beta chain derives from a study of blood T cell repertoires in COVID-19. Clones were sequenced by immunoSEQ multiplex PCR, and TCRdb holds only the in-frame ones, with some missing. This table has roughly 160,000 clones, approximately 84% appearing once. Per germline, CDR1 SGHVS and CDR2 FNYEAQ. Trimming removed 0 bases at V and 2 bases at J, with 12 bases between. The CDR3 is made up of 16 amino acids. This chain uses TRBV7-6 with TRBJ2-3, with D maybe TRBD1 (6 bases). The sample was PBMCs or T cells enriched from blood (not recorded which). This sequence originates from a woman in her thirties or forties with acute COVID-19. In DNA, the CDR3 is TGTGCCAGCAGCTTAGCCGGGACACTTAACACAGATACGCAGTATTTT. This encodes CASSLAGTLNTDTQYF.